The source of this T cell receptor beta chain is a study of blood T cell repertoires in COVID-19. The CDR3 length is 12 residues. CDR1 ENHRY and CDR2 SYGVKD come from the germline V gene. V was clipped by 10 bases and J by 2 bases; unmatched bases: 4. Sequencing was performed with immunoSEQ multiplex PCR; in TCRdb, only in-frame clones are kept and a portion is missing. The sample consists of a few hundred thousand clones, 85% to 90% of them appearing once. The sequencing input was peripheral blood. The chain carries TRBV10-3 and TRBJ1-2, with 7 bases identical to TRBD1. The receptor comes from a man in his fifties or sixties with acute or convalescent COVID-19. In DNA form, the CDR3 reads TGTGCCAATTCGGACAGGAACTATGGCTACACCTTC. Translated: CANSDRNYGYTF.